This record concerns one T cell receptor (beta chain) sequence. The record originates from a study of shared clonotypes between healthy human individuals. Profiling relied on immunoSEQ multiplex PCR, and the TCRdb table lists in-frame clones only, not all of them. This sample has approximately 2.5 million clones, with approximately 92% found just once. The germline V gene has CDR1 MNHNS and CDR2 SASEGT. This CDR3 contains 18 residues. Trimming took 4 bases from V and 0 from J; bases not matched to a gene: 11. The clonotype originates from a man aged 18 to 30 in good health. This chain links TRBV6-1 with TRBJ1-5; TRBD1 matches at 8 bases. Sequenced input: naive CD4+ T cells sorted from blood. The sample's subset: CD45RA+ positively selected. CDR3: CASSGGRQGTYSNQPQHF. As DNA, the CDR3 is TGTGCCAGCAGTGGTGGGAGACAGGGGACTTATAGCAATCAGCCCCAGCATTTT.